This TCR beta chain is from a study of shared clonotypes between healthy human individuals. Naive CD8 cells were CD45RO-negative, positively selected for CCR7, excluding terminally differentiated effector memory CD45RA+ cells. Per germline, CDR1 SEHNR and CDR2 FQNEAQ (reference sequence). With V trimmed by 5 bases and J by 1 base, 5 bases remained unmatched. CDR3 size: 15 residues. Generated by immunoSEQ multiplex PCR, the TCRdb table keeps only in-frame clones and is missing some. The sample yields some 1,900,000 clones, about 94% seen once. Sequencing was performed on naive CD8+ T cells sorted from blood. This sequence joins TRBV7-9 and TRBJ1-1, with 9 bases matching TRBD1. The TCR originated in a man aged 18 to 29 in good health. This CDR3 is CASSTRTGENTEAFF. In nucleotides, the CDR3 is TGTGCCAGCAGCACCCGGACAGGGGAGAACACTGAAGCTTTCTTT.